Below, 5 T cell receptor beta chains from the same sample are listed, as sequenced in a study of T cell repertoires in cytomegalovirus infection. TCRdb analysed the reads with MiXCR anew, one entry per CDR3 protein. This sample has around 200,000 distinct CDR3 sequences; around two fifths occur once, and the top ten carry roughly three fifths. For these TCRs, the target antigens are not known. The sample in question was CD8+ T cells from cultured PBMCs, obtained from culture after CMV antigen stimulation. The receptor set was obtained from a human donor in good health (CMV status not recorded). Some clones in this sample may be carry-over from other donors' samples.

This clonotype has just a few counts. The V gene is TRBV7-6, the J gene TRBJ2-1, with D unresolved. The CDR3 has 13 residues. V was shortened by 5 bases and J by 4 bases, with 9 bases between the two germline ends. CDR1 is SGHVS and CDR2 is FNYEAQ in the germline V gene. The CDR3, as DNA: TGTGCCAGCAGCCTAAAAATATACAATGAGCAGTTCTTC. Translating gives CASSLKIYNEQFF.

This clonotype was observed at least ten times. The chain joins TRBV4-1 to TRBJ2-1; TRBD1 or TRBD2 may be the D gene (6 bases each). The CDR3 sequence is 17 residues long. CDR1 is MGHRA, CDR2 YSYEKL, per germline. Trimming cost V 0 bases and J 1 base, with 13 bases left between them. CDR3 sequence reads: CASSQDRKGGSYNEQFF. CDR3 nucleotides: TGCGCCAGCAGCCAAGATCGGAAGGGGGGTTCCTACAATGAGCAGTTCTTC.

This clonotype was found a few times. The J gene is TRBJ2-1, the V gene TRBV20-1; D is uncertain. V was cut by 3 bases and J by 0 bases, with 6 bases left in between. Per the germline V gene, CDR1 is DFQATT and CDR2 is SNEGSKA (reference sequence). This CDR3 is 13 amino acids long. CDR3 bases: TGCAGTGCTAGCTCGCGCTCCTACAATGAGCAGTTCTTC. Translated: CSASSRSYNEQFF.

This clonotype was detected once. The chain employs TRBV25-1 and TRBJ2-2; weak D call: TRBD2 (6 bases). The CDR3 has 14 residues. Germline V gene sequence: CDR1 MGHDK, CDR2 SYGVNS. Trimming left V 1 base short and J 7 bases short, with 10 bases between. The CDR3 sequence is CASSESREVGELFF. The CDR3 DNA reads as TGTGCCAGCAGTGAATCGAGGGAGGTCGGGGAGCTGTTTTTT.

A remark on this clonotype: The CDR3 does not close with the conserved phenylalanine or tryptophan, likely indicating a read error. This chain joins TRBV11-2 and TRBJ1-1, with 7 positions matching TRBD1. This CDR3 region has 15 residues. Germline CDR1 reads SGHAT; CDR2 reads FQNNGV. V shed 3 bases, J shed 1 base, and the junction held 5 bases outside the gene matches. CDR3 sequence (DNA): TGTGCCAGCAGCTTGTGGGACAGAGAGAACACTGAAGCTTTCTCT. This gives the protein CASSLWDRENTEAFS.